This entry features one T cell receptor (beta chain) sequence. The data are from a study of long-term antiretroviral therapy in people with HIV. immunoSEQ v3.0 was run at survey level. Method: immunoSEQ multiplex PCR; TCRdb's copy keeps in-frame clones and lacks some. The sample has nearly 11,000 clones, around 80% seen once. This CDR3 has 13 residues. V shed 1 base and J shed 4 bases, with 6 bases lying between them. Germline loops: CDR1 SGHRS, CDR2 YFSETQ. Here the sequenced sample was unsorted PBMCs, taken less than 7.5 years after starting antiretroviral therapy. The source of this sequence is a man aged 50 to 60 with HIV. The chain recombines TRBV5-1 with TRBJ2-1; D is ambiguous. CDR3 amino acids: CASSLTPYNEQFF. Here the CDR3 DNA reads TGCGCCAGCAGCTTGACACCATACAATGAGCAGTTCTTC.